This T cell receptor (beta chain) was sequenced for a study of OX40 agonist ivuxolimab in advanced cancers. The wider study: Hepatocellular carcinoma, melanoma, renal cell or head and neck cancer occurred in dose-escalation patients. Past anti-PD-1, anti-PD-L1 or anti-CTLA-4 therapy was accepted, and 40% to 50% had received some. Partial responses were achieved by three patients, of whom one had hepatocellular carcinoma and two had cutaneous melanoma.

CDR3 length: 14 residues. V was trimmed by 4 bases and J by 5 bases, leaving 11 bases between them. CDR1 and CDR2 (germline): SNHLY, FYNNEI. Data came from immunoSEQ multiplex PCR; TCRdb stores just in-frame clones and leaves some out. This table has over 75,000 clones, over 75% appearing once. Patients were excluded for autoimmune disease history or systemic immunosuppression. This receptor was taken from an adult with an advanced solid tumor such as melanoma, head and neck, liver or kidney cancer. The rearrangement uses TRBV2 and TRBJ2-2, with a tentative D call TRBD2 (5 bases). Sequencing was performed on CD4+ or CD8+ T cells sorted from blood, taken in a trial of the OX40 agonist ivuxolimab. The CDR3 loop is CASSAGKKTGELFF. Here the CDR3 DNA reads TGTGCCAGCAGTGCGGGGAAGAAGACCGGGGAGCTGTTTTTT.